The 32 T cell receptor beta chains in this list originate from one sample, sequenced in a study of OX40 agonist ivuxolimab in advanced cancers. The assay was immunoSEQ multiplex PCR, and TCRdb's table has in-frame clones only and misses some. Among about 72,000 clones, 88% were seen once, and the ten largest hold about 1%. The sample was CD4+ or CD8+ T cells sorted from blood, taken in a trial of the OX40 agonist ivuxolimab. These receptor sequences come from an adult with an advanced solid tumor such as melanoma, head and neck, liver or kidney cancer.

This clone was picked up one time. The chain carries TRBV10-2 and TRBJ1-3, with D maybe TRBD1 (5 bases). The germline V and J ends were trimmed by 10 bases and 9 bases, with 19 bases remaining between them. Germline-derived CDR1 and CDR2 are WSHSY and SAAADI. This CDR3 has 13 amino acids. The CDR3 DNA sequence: TGCGCCACCCGGGACCCTCAGACCCCCACCATATATTTT. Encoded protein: CATRDPQTPTIYF.

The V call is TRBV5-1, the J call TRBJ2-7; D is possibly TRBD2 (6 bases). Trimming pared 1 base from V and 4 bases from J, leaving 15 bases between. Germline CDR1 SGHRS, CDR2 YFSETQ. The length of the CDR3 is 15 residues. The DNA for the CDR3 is TGCGCCAGCAGCTTGTGGAGTAGCGGCACTTACGAGCAGTACTTC. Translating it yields CASSLWSSGTYEQYF.

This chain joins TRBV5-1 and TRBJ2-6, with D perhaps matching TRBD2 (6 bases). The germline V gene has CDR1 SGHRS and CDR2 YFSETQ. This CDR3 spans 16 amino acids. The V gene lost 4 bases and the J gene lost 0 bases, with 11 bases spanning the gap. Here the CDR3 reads CASSTEGSSGANVLTF. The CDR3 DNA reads TGCGCCAGCAGCACGGAGGGGAGCTCTGGGGCCAACGTCCTGACTTTC.

CDR3: CASSSHDGTEAFF. The CDR3 bases are TGTGCCAGCAGTTCTCACGATGGAACTGAAGCTTTCTTT. The rearrangement links TRBV28 to TRBJ1-1, with D unclear. The germline V and J ends were trimmed by 4 bases and 5 bases, with 11 bases remaining between them. The germline V gene encodes CDR1 MDHEN and CDR2 SYDVKM. The CDR3 has 13 amino acids.

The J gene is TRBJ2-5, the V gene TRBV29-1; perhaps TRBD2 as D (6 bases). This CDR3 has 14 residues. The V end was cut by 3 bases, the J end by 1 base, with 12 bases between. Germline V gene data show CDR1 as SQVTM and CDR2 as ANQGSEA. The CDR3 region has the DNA TGCAGCGTTGATTTCGGGAGTCCCCAAGAGACCCAGTACTTC. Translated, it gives CSVDFGSPQETQYF.

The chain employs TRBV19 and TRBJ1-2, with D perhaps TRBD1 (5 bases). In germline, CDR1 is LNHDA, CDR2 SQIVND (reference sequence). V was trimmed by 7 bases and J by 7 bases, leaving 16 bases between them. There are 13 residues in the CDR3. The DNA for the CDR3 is TGTGCCAGTACCTCCGGGGCCGGCGCTGGCTACACCTTC. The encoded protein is CASTSGAGAGYTF.

CDR3 bases: TGTGCCAGCAGCTTGCGGCAGGGCCCAGATACGCAGTATTTT. As protein: CASSLRQGPDTQYF. The chain joins TRBV5-4 to TRBJ2-3; D is perhaps TRBD1 (5 bases). Germline V lookup: CDR1 SGHNT, CDR2 YYREEE (reference sequence). This CDR3 is built from 14 residues. Trimming took 1 base from V and 4 from J, leaving 10 bases between them.

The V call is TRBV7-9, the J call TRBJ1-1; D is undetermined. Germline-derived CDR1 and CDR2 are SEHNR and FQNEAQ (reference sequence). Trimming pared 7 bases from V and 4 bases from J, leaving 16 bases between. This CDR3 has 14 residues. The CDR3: CASTTGVGGTEAFF. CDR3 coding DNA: TGTGCCAGCACCACCGGGGTCGGAGGCACTGAAGCTTTCTTT.

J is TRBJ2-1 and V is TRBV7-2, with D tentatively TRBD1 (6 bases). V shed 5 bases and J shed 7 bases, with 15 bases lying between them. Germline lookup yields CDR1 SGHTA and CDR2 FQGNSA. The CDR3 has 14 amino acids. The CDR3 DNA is TGTGCCAGCAGCCGAACGCAGGGGTTGAATGAGCAGTTCTTC. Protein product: CASSRTQGLNEQFF.

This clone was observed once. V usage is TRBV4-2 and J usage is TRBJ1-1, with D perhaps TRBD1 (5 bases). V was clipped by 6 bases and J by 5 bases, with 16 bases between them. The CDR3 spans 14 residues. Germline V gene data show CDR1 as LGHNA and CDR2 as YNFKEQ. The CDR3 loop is CASRPSRGGTEAFF. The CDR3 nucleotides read TGTGCCAGCAGACCGTCGAGGGGAGGGACTGAAGCTTTCTTT.

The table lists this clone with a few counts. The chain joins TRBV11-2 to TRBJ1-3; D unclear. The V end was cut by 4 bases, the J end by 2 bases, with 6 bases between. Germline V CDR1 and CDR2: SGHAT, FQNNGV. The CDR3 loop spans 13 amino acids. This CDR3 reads CASSYQAGNTIYF. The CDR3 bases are TGTGCCAGCAGCTACCAGGCTGGAAACACCATATATTTT.

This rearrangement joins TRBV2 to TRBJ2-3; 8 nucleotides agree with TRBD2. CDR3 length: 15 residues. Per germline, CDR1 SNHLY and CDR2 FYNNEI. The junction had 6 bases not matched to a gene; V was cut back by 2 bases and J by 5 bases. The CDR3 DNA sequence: TGTGCCAGCAGTGAACGCGGGGGGCGAGGAGATACGCAGTATTTT. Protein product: CASSERGGRGDTQYF.

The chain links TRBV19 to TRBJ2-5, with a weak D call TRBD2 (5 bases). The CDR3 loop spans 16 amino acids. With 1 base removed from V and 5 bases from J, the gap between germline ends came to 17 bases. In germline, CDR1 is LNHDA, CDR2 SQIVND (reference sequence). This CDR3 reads CASSIVTGNNAETQYF. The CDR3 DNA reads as TGTGCCAGTAGTATAGTTACCGGGAATAACGCGGAGACCCAGTACTTC.

DNA for the CDR3: TGTGCCAGCAGCCTCCGGGCCTTTCGGGAGGAGACCCAGTACTTC. Translated: CASSLRAFREETQYF. The chain carries TRBV5-4 and TRBJ2-5; perhaps TRBD2 as D (6 bases). CDR1 and CDR2 from the germline V gene are SGHNT and YYREEE (reference sequence). The CDR3 consists of 15 residues. V lost 4 bases to trimming and J lost 5 bases, with 18 bases between them. The full variable domain, in which reference TRBV5-4 and TRBJ2-5 provide the parts outside the CDR3, is ETGVTQSPTHLIKTRGQQVTLRCSSQSGHNTVSWYQQALGQGPQFIFQYYREEENGRGNFPPRFSGLQFPNYSSELNVNALELDDSALYLCASSLRAFREETQYFGPGTRLLVL.

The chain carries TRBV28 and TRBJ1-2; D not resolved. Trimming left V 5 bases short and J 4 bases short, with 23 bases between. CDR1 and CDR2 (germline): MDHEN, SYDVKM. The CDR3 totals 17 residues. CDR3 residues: CASSPARRRASGYGYTF. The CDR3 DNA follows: TGTGCCAGCAGTCCAGCCCGACGAAGGGCCTCTGGCTATGGCTACACCTTC.

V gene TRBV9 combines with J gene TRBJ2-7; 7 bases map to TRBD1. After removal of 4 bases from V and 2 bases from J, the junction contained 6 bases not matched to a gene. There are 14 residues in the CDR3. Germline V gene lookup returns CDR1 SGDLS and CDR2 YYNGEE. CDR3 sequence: CASSPRQGTYEQYF. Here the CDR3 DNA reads TGTGCCAGCAGCCCCCGACAGGGAACCTACGAGCAGTACTTC.

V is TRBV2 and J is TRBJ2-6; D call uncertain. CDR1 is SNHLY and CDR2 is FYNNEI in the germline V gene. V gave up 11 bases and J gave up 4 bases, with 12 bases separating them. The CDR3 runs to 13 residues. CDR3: CAGSMEGANVLTF. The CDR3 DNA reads TGTGCCGGTTCAATGGAGGGGGCCAACGTCCTGACTTTC.

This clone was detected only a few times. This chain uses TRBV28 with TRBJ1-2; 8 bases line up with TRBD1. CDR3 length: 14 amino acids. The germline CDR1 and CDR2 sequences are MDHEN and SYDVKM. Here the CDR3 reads CAAFGQGAPYGYTF. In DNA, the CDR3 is TGTGCGGCCTTCGGCCAGGGGGCCCCCTATGGCTACACCTTC.

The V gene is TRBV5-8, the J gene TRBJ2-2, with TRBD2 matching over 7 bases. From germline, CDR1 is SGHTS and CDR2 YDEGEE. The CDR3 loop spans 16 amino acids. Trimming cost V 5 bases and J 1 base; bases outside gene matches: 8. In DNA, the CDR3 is TGTGCCAGCAGGCGCCGGGGACTAATGAACACCGGGGAGCTGTTTTTT. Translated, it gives CASRRRGLMNTGELFF.

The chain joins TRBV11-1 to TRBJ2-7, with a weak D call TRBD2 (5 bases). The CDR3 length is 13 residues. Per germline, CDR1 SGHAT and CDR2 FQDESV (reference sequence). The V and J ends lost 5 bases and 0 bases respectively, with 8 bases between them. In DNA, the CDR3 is TGTGCCAGCAGCCCGGGGTACTCCTACGAGCAGTACTTC. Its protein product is CASSPGYSYEQYF.

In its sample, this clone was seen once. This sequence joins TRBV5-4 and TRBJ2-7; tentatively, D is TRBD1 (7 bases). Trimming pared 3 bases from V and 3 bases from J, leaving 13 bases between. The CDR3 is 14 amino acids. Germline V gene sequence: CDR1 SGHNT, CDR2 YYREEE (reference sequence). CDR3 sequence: CASSSQGGGYEQYF. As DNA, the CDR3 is TGTGCCAGCAGCTCGCAGGGGGGCGGCTACGAGCAGTACTTC.

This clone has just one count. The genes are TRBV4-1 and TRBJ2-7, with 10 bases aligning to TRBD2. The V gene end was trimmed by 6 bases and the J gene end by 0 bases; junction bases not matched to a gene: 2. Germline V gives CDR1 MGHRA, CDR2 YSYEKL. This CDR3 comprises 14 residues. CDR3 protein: CASSTSGNSYEQYF. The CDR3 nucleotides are TGCGCCAGCAGTACTAGCGGGAACTCCTACGAGCAGTACTTC.

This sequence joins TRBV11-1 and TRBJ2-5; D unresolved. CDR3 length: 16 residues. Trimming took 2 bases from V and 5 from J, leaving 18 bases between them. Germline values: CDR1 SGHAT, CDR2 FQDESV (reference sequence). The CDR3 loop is CASSLSSWGGVETQYF. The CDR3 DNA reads TGTGCCAGCAGCTTAAGTTCCTGGGGTGGGGTTGAGACCCAGTACTTC.

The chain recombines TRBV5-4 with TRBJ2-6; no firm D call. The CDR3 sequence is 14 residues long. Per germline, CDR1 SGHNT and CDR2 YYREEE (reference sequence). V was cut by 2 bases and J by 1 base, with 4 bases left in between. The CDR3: CASSFPSGANVLTF. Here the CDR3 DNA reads TGTGCCAGCAGCTTCCCTTCTGGGGCCAACGTCCTGACTTTC.

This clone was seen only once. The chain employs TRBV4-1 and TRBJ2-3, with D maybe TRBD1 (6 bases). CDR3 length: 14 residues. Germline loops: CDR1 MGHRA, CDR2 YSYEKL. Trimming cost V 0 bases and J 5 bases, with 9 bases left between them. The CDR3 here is CASSQEEGGDTQYF. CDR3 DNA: TGCGCCAGCAGCCAAGAAGAAGGGGGAGATACGCAGTATTTT.

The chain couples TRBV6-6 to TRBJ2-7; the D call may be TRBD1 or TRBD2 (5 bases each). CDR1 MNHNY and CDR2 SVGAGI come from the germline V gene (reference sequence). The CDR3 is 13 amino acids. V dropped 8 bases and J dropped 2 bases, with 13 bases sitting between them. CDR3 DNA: TGTGCCAGCCGGGAAAGGGGCCCCTACGAGCAGTACTTC. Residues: CASRERGPYEQYF.

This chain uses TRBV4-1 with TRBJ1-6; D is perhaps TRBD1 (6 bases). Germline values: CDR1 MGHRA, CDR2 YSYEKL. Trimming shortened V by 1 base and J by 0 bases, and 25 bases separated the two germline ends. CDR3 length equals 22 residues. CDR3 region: CASSQVMYKGTLDSSYNSPLHF. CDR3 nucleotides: TGCGCCAGCAGCCAAGTTATGTACAAGGGGACACTCGATAGCTCCTATAATTCACCCCTCCACTTT.

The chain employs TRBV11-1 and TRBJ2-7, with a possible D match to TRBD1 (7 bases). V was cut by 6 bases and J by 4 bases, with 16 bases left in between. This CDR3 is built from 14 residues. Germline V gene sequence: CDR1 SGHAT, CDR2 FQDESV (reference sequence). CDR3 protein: CASRPDREDYEQYF. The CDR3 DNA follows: TGTGCCAGCAGACCCGACAGGGAGGATTACGAGCAGTACTTC.

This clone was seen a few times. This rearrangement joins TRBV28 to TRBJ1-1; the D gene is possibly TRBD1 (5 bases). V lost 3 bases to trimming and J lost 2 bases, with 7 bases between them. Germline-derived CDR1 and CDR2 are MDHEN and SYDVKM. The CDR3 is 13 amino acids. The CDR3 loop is CASSFGDNTEAFF. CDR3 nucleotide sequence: TGTGCCAGCAGTTTCGGGGACAACACTGAAGCTTTCTTT.

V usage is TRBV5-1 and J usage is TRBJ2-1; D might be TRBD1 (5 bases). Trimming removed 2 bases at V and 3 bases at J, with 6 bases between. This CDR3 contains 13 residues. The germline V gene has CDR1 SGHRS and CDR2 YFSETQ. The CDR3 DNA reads TGCGCCAGCAGCTTCGACAGCTACAATGAGCAGTTCTTC. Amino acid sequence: CASSFDSYNEQFF. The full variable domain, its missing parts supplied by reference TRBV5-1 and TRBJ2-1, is KAGVTQTPRYLIKTRGQQVTLSCSPISGHRSVSWYQQTPGQGLQFLFEYFSETQRNKGNFPGRFSGRQFSNSRSEMNVSTLELGDSALYLCASSFDSYNEQFFGPGTRLTVL.

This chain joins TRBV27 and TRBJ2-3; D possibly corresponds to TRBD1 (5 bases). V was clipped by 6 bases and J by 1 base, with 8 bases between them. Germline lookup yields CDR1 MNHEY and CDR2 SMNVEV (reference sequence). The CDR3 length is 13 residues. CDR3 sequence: CASRPTGTDTQYF. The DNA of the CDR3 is TGTGCCAGCAGACCGACAGGCACAGATACGCAGTATTTT.

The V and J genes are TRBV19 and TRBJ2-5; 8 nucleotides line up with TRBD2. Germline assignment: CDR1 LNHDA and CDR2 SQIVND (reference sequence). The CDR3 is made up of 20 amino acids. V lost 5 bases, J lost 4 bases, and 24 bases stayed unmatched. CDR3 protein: CASSHLPRGSGRGGLETQYF. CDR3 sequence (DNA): TGTGCCAGTAGTCACCTCCCCCGGGGCAGCGGGAGAGGTGGGCTAGAGACCCAGTACTTC.